A single sample gave rise to the 11 T cell receptor beta chains below, sequenced in a study of shared clonotypes between healthy human individuals. Here immunoSEQ multiplex PCR was the method, and the copy in TCRdb shows in-frame clones only, minus some. The sample has roughly 2.4 million clones; 90% to 97% are singletons. The sample was naive CD4+ T cells sorted from blood. Subset meaning: CD45RA+ positively selected. Receptor source: a man in his late teens or twenties in good health.

As regards this clone: Within the sample, other DNA sequences also encode this same CDR3. V usage is TRBV9 and J usage is TRBJ2-7; the D gene is possibly TRBD1 (6 bases). Deletions cut 0 bases from V and 3 bases from J, with 13 bases between. Germline loops: CDR1 SGDLS, CDR2 YYNGEE. The CDR3 runs 15 residues. As DNA, the CDR3 is TGTGCCAGCAGCGTAGGAGGGGGAGACAGCTACGAGCAGTACTTC. Its translation: CASSVGGGDSYEQYF. Full variable domain (rest looked up from reference TRBV9 and TRBJ2-7): DSGVTQTPKHLITATGQRVTLRCSPRSGDLSVYWYQQSLDQGLQFLIQYYNGEERAKGNILERFSAQQFPDLHSELNLSSLELGDSALYFCASSVGGGDSYEQYFGPGTRLTVT.

This rearrangement joins TRBV9 to TRBJ2-1, with 11 nucleotides matching TRBD2. The trim removed 4 bases at V and 1 base at J, leaving 19 bases unmatched. Germline-derived CDR1 and CDR2 are SGDLS and YYNGEE. The CDR3 totals 21 residues. DNA for the CDR3: TGTGCCAGCAGCTTCCGACTAGCGGGAACGTTAGGAGGGTCTTCCTACAATGAGCAGTTCTTC. It is translated as CASSFRLAGTLGGSSYNEQFF.

The chain has TRBV10-3 and TRBJ2-3; no firm D call. This CDR3 has 11 residues. With 8 bases removed from V and 3 bases from J, the gap between germline ends came to 6 bases. Germline V lookup: CDR1 ENHRY, CDR2 SYGVKD. The CDR3, as DNA: TGTGCCATCGCCCTAACAGATACGCAGTATTTT. This sequence encodes CAIALTDTQYF.

The chain combines TRBV4-3 with TRBJ2-1; a possible D gene is TRBD2 (6 bases). This CDR3 has 15 amino acids. V was cut by 0 bases and J by 6 bases, with 12 bases left in between. Germline V gene data show CDR1 as LGHNA and CDR2 as YSLEER. The CDR3 sequence: CASSQDGRFSNEQFF. CDR3 sequence (DNA): TGCGCCAGCAGCCAAGACGGGAGATTCTCCAATGAGCAGTTCTTC.

Notes on this clone: This sample includes further DNA sequences coding for the same CDR3. The genes are TRBV30 and TRBJ1-4; D is uncertain. V was pared by 2 bases and J by 7 bases, with 8 bases between. The CDR3 sequence is 12 residues long. Looked up from germline, CDR1 is GTSNPN and CDR2 is SVGIG (reference sequence). The CDR3 DNA follows: TGTGCCTGGAGTACGGGGATTGAAAAACTGTTTTTT. It translates to CAWSTGIEKLFF.

The rearrangement joins TRBV18 to TRBJ2-7, with D uncertain. V lost 0 bases and J lost 3, with 12 bases in between. CDR1 KGHSH and CDR2 LQKENI come from the germline V gene. The CDR3 runs 15 residues. The CDR3 DNA reads TGTGCCAGCTCACCACCGCTTACAAACGACTACGAGCAGTACTTC. Protein product: CASSPPLTNDYEQYF.

The V gene is TRBV19, the J gene TRBJ1-6; possibly TRBD1 for D (5 bases). V was cut by 3 bases and J by 2 bases, with 14 bases left in between. This CDR3 contains 17 residues. CDR1 LNHDA and CDR2 SQIVND come from the germline V gene (reference sequence). CDR3 nucleotides: TGTGCCAGTAGTATTAAAATCGGGACGGCCTATAATTCACCCCTCCACTTT. Encoded protein: CASSIKIGTAYNSPLHF.

The chain employs TRBV10-3 and TRBJ2-1; 8 positions match TRBD2. V gave up 3 bases and J gave up 6 bases; unmatched junction bases: 7. The CDR3 loop spans 15 amino acids. CDR1 is ENHRY and CDR2 is SYGVKD in the germline V gene. CDR3 DNA: TGTGCCATCAGTGAAAGAGCGGGAGCGGGCAATGAGCAGTTCTTC. It is translated as CAISERAGAGNEQFF.

The chain employs TRBV9 and TRBJ2-2; D may be TRBD2 (5 bases). This CDR3 is 13 amino acids long. V was clipped by 0 bases and J by 9 bases, with 9 bases between them. Per germline, CDR1 SGDLS and CDR2 YYNGEE. The CDR3 region is CASSVGTFRELFF. CDR3 nucleotides: TGTGCCAGCAGCGTAGGGACTTTCAGGGAGCTGTTTTTT.

The V and J genes are TRBV20-1 and TRBJ2-3; D is ambiguous. The V gene's germline CDR1 is DFQATT and CDR2 SNEGSKA (reference sequence). The CDR3 length is 8 residues. CDR3: CTPITQYF. The CDR3 DNA is TGCACCCCTATTACGCAGTATTTT.

This chain links TRBV5-1 with TRBJ2-7; 7 bases are a match to TRBD1. This CDR3 has 14 amino acids. After removal of 4 bases from V and 5 bases from J, the junction contained 9 bases not matched to a gene. The germline V gene encodes CDR1 SGHRS and CDR2 YFSETQ. CDR3 residues: CASSQSGQLHEQYF. In DNA form, the CDR3 reads TGCGCCAGCAGCCAATCGGGACAGCTCCACGAGCAGTACTTC.